Below, 29 T cell receptor beta chains from the same sample are listed, as sequenced in a study of control samples from healthy donors and cancer patients. Assay: immunoSEQ multiplex PCR; the TCRdb copy retains only in-frame clones and omits some. This table holds 100,000 or so clones, approximately 89% found once. Sequencing used blood. The receptors stem from a woman aged 25-40 years in good health.

This rearrangement joins TRBV5-1 to TRBJ2-2, with D unclear. V lost 1 base and J 0 bases, leaving 10 bases between the germline ends. Per the germline V gene, CDR1 is SGHRS and CDR2 is YFSETQ. This CDR3 spans 16 amino acids. The DNA of the CDR3 is TGCGCCAGCAGCTTGTTTTCTGCAACGAACACCGGGGAGCTGTTTTTT. Protein: CASSLFSATNTGELFF.

The genes are TRBV2 and TRBJ1-4; D remains unclear. This CDR3 spans 15 amino acids. The germline V and J ends were trimmed by 6 bases and 2 bases, with 13 bases remaining between them. Germline-derived CDR1 and CDR2 are SNHLY and FYNNEI. The CDR3 sequence is CASRSFSATNEKLFF. The CDR3 DNA follows: TGTGCCAGCAGATCCTTCAGCGCGACTAATGAAAAACTGTTTTTT.

The chain carries TRBV27 and TRBJ1-2; TRBD1 might be the D (5 bases). Trimming shortened V by 1 base and J by 8 bases, and 8 bases separated the two germline ends. The CDR3 totals 12 residues. Per germline, CDR1 MNHEY and CDR2 SMNVEV (reference sequence). CDR3 nucleotide sequence: TGTGCCAGCAGTTTATTGGGGGAGGGCTACACCTTC. Translation: CASSLLGEGYTF.

The chain combines TRBV14 with TRBJ1-1; D remains unclear. Germline CDR1 reads SGHDN; CDR2 reads FVKESK. The CDR3 has 13 residues. Trimming stripped 1 base from V and 5 bases from J, with 8 bases between. CDR3 nucleotides: TGTGCCAGCAGCCAAGGTAGAAGGACTGAAGCTTTCTTT. This translates into CASSQGRRTEAFF.

The CDR3 sequence is CASSPPLWGGDYGYTF. CDR3 coding DNA: TGTGCCAGCAGCCCCCCCCTGTGGGGGGGCGACTATGGCTACACCTTC. This chain uses TRBV11-2 with TRBJ1-2, with TRBD1 as a possible D gene (6 bases). This CDR3 is 16 amino acids long. In germline, CDR1 is SGHAT, CDR2 FQNNGV. With 5 bases removed from V and 3 bases from J, the gap between germline ends came to 19 bases.

A note on this clone: The junction differs from germline at one of its ends, possibly a read error. The CDR3 region has the DNA TGTGCCAGCAGTACAGGGGATCTAAGGGCCTACGAGCAGTACTTC. Residues: CASSTGDLRAYEQYF. The chain links TRBV19 to TRBJ2-7, with 7 bases fitting TRBD1. The CDR3 is 15 amino acids. Germline V gene data show CDR1 as LNHDA and CDR2 as SQIVND (reference sequence).

This chain uses TRBV20-1 with TRBJ2-7, with TRBD2 identical over 15 bases. V trimming: 3 bases; J trimming: 7 bases; junction bases outside the gene matches: 13. CDR3 size: 17 residues. The germline CDR1 and CDR2 sequences are DFQATT and SNEGSKA (reference sequence). CDR3 loop: CSASGTSGRLRGREQYF. The CDR3 region has the DNA TGCAGTGCTAGTGGGACTAGCGGGAGGCTCCGGGGGAGGGAGCAGTACTTC.

The chain couples TRBV15 to TRBJ2-3; no clear D. Trimming shortened V by 0 bases and J by 2 bases, and 9 bases separated the two germline ends. This CDR3 contains 15 residues. Looked up from germline, CDR1 is LNHNV and CDR2 is YYDKDF (reference sequence). The CDR3, as DNA: TGTGCCACCAGCAGAGATCAACAGCCCACAGATACGCAGTATTTT. Its protein product is CATSRDQQPTDTQYF.

The rearrangement uses TRBV5-4 and TRBJ1-1, with a tentative D call TRBD1 (5 bases). Per germline, CDR1 SGHNT and CDR2 YYREEE (reference sequence). The V and J ends lost 1 base and 2 bases respectively, with 15 bases between them. This CDR3 region has 16 residues. The CDR3: CASSLFGRGINTEAFF. The CDR3 bases are TGTGCCAGCAGCTTGTTTGGGCGGGGGATAAACACTGAAGCTTTCTTT.

This chain uses TRBV5-5 with TRBJ2-1; D is unresolved. V dropped 0 bases and J dropped 2 bases, with 9 bases sitting between them. This CDR3 has 15 amino acids. Germline CDR1 SGHKS, CDR2 YYEKEE (reference sequence). As DNA, the CDR3 is TGTGCCAGCAGCTTGGGACACAGTACCTACAATGAGCAGTTCTTC. Translated: CASSLGHSTYNEQFF. The complete variable domain, with remaining parts taken from reference TRBV5-5 and TRBJ2-1, reads DAGVTQSPTHLIKTRGQQVTLRCSPISGHKSVSWYQQVLGQGPQFIFQYYEKEERGRGNFPDRFSARQFPNYSSELNVNALLLGDSALYLCASSLGHSTYNEQFFGPGTRLTVL.

V gene TRBV4-1 combines with J gene TRBJ2-7; D unclear. Germline CDR1 is MGHRA and CDR2 is YSYEKL. This CDR3 has 14 amino acids. The V gene lost 0 bases and the J gene lost 3 bases, with 9 bases spanning the gap. The CDR3 DNA reads as TGCGCCAGCAGCCAAGACGGGCAGGACTACGAGCAGTACTTC. Protein product: CASSQDGQDYEQYF.

The CDR3 spells CASSGGTARNEKLFF. CDR3 DNA: TGCGCCAGCAGCGGCGGGACGGCCCGTAATGAAAAACTGTTTTTT. The chain recombines TRBV5-1 with TRBJ1-4, with TRBD1 as a possible D gene (5 bases). Germline lookup yields CDR1 SGHRS and CDR2 YFSETQ. V was shortened by 4 bases and J by 4 bases, with 14 bases between the two germline ends. The CDR3 is made up of 15 amino acids.

V is TRBV10-3 and J is TRBJ1-1, with D perhaps matching TRBD1 (5 bases). V was trimmed by 2 bases and J by 2 bases, leaving 12 bases between them. The CDR3 spans 15 residues. Germline CDR1 is ENHRY and CDR2 is SYGVKD. The CDR3 DNA reads as TGTGCCATCAGTGAGGCGGGGACTCCTAACACTGAAGCTTTCTTT. Translating it yields CAISEAGTPNTEAFF.

This chain joins TRBV5-3 and TRBJ2-5; 8 nucleotides line up with TRBD2. TRBV5-3 is identified as an open reading frame with a role that is uncertain. V gave up 5 bases and J gave up 5 bases; unmatched junction bases: 8. This CDR3 has 14 residues. The CDR3 reads CARRYGTGGETQYF. The CDR3 DNA is TGTGCCAGAAGGTACGGGACGGGAGGGGAGACCCAGTACTTC.

This clone was counted once. This chain links TRBV14 with TRBJ1-1; D remains ambiguous. The ends were cut back, 1 base at V and 8 bases at J, with 11 bases in the middle. In germline, CDR1 is SGHDN, CDR2 FVKESK. The CDR3 consists of 13 residues. CDR3 loop: CASSQGAWEEAFF. DNA of the CDR3: TGTGCCAGCAGCCAAGGGGCCTGGGAAGAAGCTTTCTTT. Drawing the rest from reference TRBV14 and TRBJ1-1, the complete variable domain is EAGVTQFPSHSVIEKGQTVTLRCDPISGHDNLYWYRRVMGKEIKFLLHFVKESKQDESGMPNNRFLAERTGGTYSTLKVQPAELEDSGVYFCASSQGAWEEAFFGQGTRLTVV.

The V gene is TRBV6-5, the J gene TRBJ2-1, with D hard to call. In germline, CDR1 is MNHEY, CDR2 SVGAGI. V gave up 7 bases and J gave up 6 bases, with 19 bases separating them. The CDR3 runs to 15 residues. CDR3 nucleotide sequence: TGTGCCAGCATCCCTCTACTGACGGAATCCAATGAGCAGTTCTTC. Amino acids: CASIPLLTESNEQFF.

This clone was observed a single time. The chain links TRBV21-1 to TRBJ2-7; the tabulated D call, TRBD2, remains unverified against the DNA. TRBV21-1 represents a pseudogene. The CDR3 sequence is 14 residues long. The CDR3 spells CASSKSARTGEQYF. The CDR3 region has the DNA TGTGCCAGCAGCAAATCAGCTAGAACGGGCGAGCAGTACTTC.

The rearrangement uses TRBV9 and TRBJ1-1; D gene uncertain. CDR3 length equals 14 residues. CDR1 is SGDLS, CDR2 YYNGEE, per germline. Trimming took 0 bases from V and 2 from J, leaving 8 bases between them. This CDR3 is CASSVGVANTEAFF. Here the CDR3 DNA reads TGTGCCAGCAGCGTAGGGGTTGCCAACACTGAAGCTTTCTTT. Based on the CDR3 plus reference TRBV9 and TRBJ1-1, the full variable domain is DSGVTQTPKHLITATGQRVTLRCSPRSGDLSVYWYQQSLDQGLQFLIQYYNGEERAKGNILERFSAQQFPDLHSELNLSSLELGDSALYFCASSVGVANTEAFFGQGTRLTVV.

Points on this clone: The conserved phenylalanine or tryptophan is not found at the CDR3 terminus, so this likely reflects a read error. Here the CDR3 DNA reads TGTGCCAGCAGTTACTCCGTCTCCGGGGCCTATGGCTACACCCTC. It translates to CASSYSVSGAYGYTL. The chain has TRBV6-5 and TRBJ1-2; maybe TRBD1 (5 bases). Germline CDR1 reads MNHEY; CDR2 reads SVGAGI. The CDR3 length is 15 residues. With 0 bases removed from V and 4 bases from J, the gap between germline ends came to 12 bases.

The chain carries TRBV29-1 and TRBJ1-2; TRBD1 agrees at 7 bases. The V segment lost 3 bases and the J segment 4 bases; nucleotides outside the gene matches: 8. Germline values: CDR1 SQVTM, CDR2 ANQGSEA. The CDR3 runs to 14 residues. CDR3 amino acids: CSVEEGAGSYGYTF. In nucleotides, the CDR3 is TGCAGCGTTGAGGAGGGGGCAGGTAGCTATGGCTACACCTTC.

J is TRBJ2-3 and V is TRBV5-1; 9 nucleotides line up with TRBD2. The CDR3 sequence is 17 residues long. Germline CDR1 and CDR2: SGHRS and YFSETQ. V lost 0 bases and J lost 2; bases outside the gene matches: 7. In DNA form, the CDR3 reads TGCGCCAGCAGCTTGGTATTAGCGGGGGACCTCACAGATACGCAGTATTTT. Translating gives CASSLVLAGDLTDTQYF.

The chain links TRBV5-1 to TRBJ2-7; D may be TRBD2 (6 bases). V lost 0 bases and J 3 bases, leaving 13 bases between the germline ends. This CDR3 contains 15 residues. CDR1 is SGHRS, CDR2 YFSETQ, per germline. CDR3 sequence: CASSLASWGVYEQYF. DNA for the CDR3: TGCGCCAGCAGCTTGGCATCTTGGGGGGTCTACGAGCAGTACTTC.

The chain has TRBV28 and TRBJ1-1; possibly TRBD1 for D (5 bases). The CDR3 extends over 14 amino acids. Trimming took 6 bases from V and 0 from J, leaving 11 bases between them. Germline values: CDR1 MDHEN, CDR2 SYDVKM. The CDR3 protein is CASSWGGMNTEAFF. For the CDR3, the DNA is TGTGCCAGCAGCTGGGGGGGGATGAACACTGAAGCTTTCTTT.

The genes are TRBV28 and TRBJ2-1; D remains unclear. The V gene lost 3 bases and the J gene lost 12 bases, with 9 bases spanning the gap. The length of the CDR3 is 11 residues. Germline CDR1 and CDR2: MDHEN and SYDVKM. CDR3 DNA: TGTGCCAGCAGTTTTCGTGAGGCGCAGTTCTTC. Amino acids: CASSFREAQFF.

The chain carries TRBV5-1 and TRBJ1-6; a weak D match, TRBD1 (5 bases). CDR3 size: 15 residues. Deletions cut 2 bases from V and 7 bases from J, with 13 bases between. In germline, CDR1 is SGHRS, CDR2 YFSETQ. CDR3 sequence reads: CASSFRQGWNSPLHF. The CDR3 bases are TGCGCCAGCAGCTTCCGTCAGGGATGGAATTCACCCCTCCACTTT.

The chain carries TRBV19 and TRBJ1-2; a possible D gene is TRBD1 (5 bases). Germline assignment: CDR1 LNHDA and CDR2 SQIVND (reference sequence). The ends were cut back, 3 bases at V and 6 bases at J, with 14 bases in the middle. CDR3 length: 14 residues. The CDR3 nucleotides are TGTGCCAGTAGTATTTTGGGGACGTCCGATGGCTACACCTTC. Protein sequence: CASSILGTSDGYTF.

The chain employs TRBV6-1 and TRBJ1-6, with D perhaps matching TRBD1 (5 bases). Germline V lookup: CDR1 MNHNS, CDR2 SASEGT. This CDR3 has 15 residues. V lost 2 bases, J lost 10 bases, and 15 bases lay in between. The chain's CDR3 is CASSEPWQGGSPLHF. The CDR3, as DNA: TGTGCCAGCAGTGAACCATGGCAGGGAGGGTCACCCCTCCACTTT.

In its sample, this clone was seen once. This chain connects TRBV19 to TRBJ2-7; D remains unclear. The germline gives CDR1 LNHDA, CDR2 SQIVND (reference sequence). Trimming stripped 4 bases from V and 5 bases from J, with 18 bases between. This CDR3 has 15 amino acids. Here the CDR3 reads CASSTLPDGLHEQYF. In nucleotides, the CDR3 is TGTGCCAGTAGTACTCTACCGGACGGTCTCCACGAGCAGTACTTC.

The chain recombines TRBV19 with TRBJ1-1, with 7 bases aligning to TRBD1. Trimming took 6 bases from V and 0 from J; bases not matched to a gene: 7. CDR1 and CDR2 (germline): LNHDA, SQIVND (reference sequence). The CDR3 consists of 15 residues. The chain's CDR3 is CASRRQGLMNTEAFF. In DNA, the CDR3 is TGTGCCAGTAGAAGACAGGGTTTGATGAACACTGAAGCTTTCTTT.